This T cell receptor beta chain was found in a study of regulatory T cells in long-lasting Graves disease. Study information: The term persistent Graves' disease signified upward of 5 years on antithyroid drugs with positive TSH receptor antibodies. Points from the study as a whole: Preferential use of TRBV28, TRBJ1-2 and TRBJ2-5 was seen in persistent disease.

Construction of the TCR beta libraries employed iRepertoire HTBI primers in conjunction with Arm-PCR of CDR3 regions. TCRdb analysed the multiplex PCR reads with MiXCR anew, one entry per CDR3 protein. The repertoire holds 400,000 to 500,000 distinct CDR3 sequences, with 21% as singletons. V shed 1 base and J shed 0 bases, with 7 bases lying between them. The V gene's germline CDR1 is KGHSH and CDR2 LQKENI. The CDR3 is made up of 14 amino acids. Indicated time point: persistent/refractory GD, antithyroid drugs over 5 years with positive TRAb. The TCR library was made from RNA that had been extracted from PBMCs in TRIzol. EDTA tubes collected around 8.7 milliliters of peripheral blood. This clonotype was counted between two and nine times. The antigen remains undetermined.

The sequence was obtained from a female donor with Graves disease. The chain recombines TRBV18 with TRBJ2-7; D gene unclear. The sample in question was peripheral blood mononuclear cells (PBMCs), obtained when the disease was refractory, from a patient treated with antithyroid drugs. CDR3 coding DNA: TGTGCCAGCTCACCACAGGGCCTCTCCTACGAGCAGTACTTC. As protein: CASSPQGLSYEQYF.